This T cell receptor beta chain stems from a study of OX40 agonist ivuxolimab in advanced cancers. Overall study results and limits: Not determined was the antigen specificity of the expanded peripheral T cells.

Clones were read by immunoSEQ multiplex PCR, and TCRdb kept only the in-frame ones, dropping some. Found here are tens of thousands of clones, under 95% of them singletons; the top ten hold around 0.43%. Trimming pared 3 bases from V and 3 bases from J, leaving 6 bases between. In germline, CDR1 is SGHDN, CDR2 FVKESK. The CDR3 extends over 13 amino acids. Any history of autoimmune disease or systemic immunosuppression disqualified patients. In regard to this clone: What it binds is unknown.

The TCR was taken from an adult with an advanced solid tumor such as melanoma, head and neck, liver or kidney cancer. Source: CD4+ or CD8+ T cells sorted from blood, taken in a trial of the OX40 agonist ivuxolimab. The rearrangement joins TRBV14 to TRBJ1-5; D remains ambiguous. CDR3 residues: CASSQGFNQPQHF. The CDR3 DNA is TGTGCCAGCAGCCAGGGGTTCAATCAGCCCCAGCATTTT.